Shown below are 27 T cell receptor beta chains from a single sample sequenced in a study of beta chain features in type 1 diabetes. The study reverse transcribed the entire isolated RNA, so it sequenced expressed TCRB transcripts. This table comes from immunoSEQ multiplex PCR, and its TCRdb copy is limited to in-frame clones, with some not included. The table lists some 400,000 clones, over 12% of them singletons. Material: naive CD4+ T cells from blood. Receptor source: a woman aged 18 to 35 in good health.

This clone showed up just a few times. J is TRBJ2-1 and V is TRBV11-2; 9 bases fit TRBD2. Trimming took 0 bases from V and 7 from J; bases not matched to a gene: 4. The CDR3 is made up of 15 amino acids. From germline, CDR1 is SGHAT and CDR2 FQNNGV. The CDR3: CASSLDSGSWNEQFF. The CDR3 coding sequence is TGTGCCAGCAGCTTAGATAGCGGGAGTTGGAATGAGCAGTTCTTC.

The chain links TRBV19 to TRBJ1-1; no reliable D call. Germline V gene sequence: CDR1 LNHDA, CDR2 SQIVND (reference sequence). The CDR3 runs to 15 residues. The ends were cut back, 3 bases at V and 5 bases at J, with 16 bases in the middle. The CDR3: CASSIIGPGGTEAFF. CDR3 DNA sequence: TGTGCCAGTAGTATTATCGGCCCGGGAGGGACTGAAGCTTTCTTT.

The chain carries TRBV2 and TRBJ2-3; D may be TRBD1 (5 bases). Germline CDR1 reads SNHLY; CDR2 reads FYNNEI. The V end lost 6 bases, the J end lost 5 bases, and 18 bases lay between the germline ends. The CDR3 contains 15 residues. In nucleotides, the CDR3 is TGTGCCAGCAGAGTCATCTGGTGGCAGGGAGATACGCAGTATTTT. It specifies CASRVIWWQGDTQYF.

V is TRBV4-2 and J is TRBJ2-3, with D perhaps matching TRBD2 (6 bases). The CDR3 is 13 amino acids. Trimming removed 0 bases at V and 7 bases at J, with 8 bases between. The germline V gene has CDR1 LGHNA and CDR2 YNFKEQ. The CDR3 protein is CASSQDAGNTQYF. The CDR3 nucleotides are TGTGCCAGCAGCCAAGATGCGGGGAATACGCAGTATTTT.

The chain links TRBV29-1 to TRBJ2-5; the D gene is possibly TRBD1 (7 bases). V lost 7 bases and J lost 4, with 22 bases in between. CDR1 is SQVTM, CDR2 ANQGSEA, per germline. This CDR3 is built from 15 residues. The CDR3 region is CSARGDSYRGETQYF. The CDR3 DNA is TGCAGCGCCCGCGGGGACAGCTACCGGGGAGAGACCCAGTACTTC.

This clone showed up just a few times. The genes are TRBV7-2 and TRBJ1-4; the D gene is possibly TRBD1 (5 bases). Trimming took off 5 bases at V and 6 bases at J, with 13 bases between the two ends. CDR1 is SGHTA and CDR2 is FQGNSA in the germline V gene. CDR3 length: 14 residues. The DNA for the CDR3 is TGTGCCAGCAGCCTCCAGGGAGGTGATGAAAAACTGTTTTTT. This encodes CASSLQGGDEKLFF.

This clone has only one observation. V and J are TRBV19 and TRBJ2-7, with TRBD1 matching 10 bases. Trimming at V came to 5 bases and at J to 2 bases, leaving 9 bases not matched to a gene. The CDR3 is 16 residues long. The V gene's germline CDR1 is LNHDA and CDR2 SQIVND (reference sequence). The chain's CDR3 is CASSVRQGALPYEQYF. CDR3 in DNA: TGTGCCAGTAGTGTCAGACAGGGGGCCTTACCCTACGAGCAGTACTTC. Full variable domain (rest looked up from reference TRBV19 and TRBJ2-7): DGGITQSPKYLFRKEGQNVTLSCEQNLNHDAMYWYRQDPGQGLRLIYYSQIVNDFQKGDIAEGYSVSREKKESFPLTVTSAQKNPTAFYLCASSVRQGALPYEQYFGPGTRLTVT.

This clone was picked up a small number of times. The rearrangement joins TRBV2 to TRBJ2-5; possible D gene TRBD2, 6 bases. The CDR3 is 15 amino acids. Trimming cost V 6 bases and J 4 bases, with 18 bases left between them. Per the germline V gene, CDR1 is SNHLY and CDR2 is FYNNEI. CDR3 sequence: CASSDPRGTGETQYF. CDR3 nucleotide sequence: TGTGCCAGCAGCGACCCCCGCGGGACGGGAGAGACCCAGTACTTC.

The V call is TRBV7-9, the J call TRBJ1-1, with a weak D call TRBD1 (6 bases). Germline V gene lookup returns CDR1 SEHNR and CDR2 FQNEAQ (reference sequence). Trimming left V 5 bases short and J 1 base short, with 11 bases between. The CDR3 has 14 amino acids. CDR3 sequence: CASSRDTQNTEAFF. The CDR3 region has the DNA TGTGCCAGCAGCAGGGACACTCAGAACACTGAAGCTTTCTTT.

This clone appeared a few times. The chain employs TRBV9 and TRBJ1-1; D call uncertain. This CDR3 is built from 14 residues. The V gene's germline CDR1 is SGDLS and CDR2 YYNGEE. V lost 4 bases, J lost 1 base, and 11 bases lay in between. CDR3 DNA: TGTGCCAGCAGCCCCCGTCACGGGAACACTGAAGCTTTCTTT. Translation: CASSPRHGNTEAFF.

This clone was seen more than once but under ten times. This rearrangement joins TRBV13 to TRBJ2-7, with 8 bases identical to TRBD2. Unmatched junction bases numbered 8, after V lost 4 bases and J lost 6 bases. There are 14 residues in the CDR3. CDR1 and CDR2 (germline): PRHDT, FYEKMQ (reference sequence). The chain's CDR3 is CASSYGRALREQYF. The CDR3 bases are TGTGCCAGCAGCTACGGGAGGGCCCTCCGCGAGCAGTACTTC.

The CDR3 DNA reads as TGTGCCAGCAGTTGGGGGACACAAGAGCAGTACTTC. Amino acid sequence: CASSWGTQEQYF. The chain couples TRBV28 to TRBJ2-7; D is possibly TRBD1 (6 bases). The V gene lost 4 bases and the J gene lost 7 bases, with 11 bases spanning the gap. CDR3 size: 12 residues. Germline CDR1 is MDHEN and CDR2 is SYDVKM.

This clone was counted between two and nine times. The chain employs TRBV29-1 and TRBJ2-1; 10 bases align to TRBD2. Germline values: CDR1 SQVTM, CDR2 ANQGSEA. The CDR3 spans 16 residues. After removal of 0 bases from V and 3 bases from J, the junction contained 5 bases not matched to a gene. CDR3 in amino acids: CSVEDRSGGRYNEQFF. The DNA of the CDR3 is TGCAGCGTTGAAGATCGTAGCGGGGGGCGCTACAATGAGCAGTTCTTC.

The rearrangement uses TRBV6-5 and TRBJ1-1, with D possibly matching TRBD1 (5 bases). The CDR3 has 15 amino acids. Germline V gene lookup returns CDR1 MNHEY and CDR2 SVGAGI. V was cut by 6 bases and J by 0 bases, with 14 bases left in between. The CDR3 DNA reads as TGTGCCAGCAGGCTGACAGCAATCATGAACACTGAAGCTTTCTTT. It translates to CASRLTAIMNTEAFF.

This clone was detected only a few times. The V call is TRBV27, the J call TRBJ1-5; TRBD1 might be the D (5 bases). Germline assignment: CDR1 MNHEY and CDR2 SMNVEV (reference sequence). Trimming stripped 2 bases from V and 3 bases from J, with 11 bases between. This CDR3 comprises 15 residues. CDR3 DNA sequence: TGTGCCAGCAGTTTACGGCAGGGCCCCAATCAGCCCCAGCATTTT. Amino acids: CASSLRQGPNQPQHF.

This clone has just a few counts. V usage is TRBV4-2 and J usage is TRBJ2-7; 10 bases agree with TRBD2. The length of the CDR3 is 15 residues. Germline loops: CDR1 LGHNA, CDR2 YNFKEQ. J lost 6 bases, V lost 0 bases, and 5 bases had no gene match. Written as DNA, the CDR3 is TGTGCCAGCAGCCAAGAGAGGCTAGCGGGAGCCGAGCAGTACTTC. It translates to CASSQERLAGAEQYF.

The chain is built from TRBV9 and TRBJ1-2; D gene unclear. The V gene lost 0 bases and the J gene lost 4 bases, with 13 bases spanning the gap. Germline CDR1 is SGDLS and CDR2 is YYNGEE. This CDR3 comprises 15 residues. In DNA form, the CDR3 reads TGTGCCAGCAGCGTAGATTCTGGAGTGAGCTATGGCTACACCTTC. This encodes CASSVDSGVSYGYTF.

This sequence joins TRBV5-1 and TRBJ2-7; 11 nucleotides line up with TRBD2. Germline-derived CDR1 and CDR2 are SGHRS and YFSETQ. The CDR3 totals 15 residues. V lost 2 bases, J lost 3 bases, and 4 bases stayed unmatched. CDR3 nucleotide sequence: TGCGCCAGCAGCTTACTAGCGGGAGAGTACTACGAGCAGTACTTC. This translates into CASSLLAGEYYEQYF. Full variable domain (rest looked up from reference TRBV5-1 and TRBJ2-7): KAGVTQTPRYLIKTRGQQVTLSCSPISGHRSVSWYQQTPGQGLQFLFEYFSETQRNKGNFPGRFSGRQFSNSRSEMNVSTLELGDSALYLCASSLLAGEYYEQYFGPGTRLTVT.

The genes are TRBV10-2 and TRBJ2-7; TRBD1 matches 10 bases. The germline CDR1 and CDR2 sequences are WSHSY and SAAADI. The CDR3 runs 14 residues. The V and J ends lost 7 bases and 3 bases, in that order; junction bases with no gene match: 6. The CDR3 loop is CASNPRDRGYEQYF. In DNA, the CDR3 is TGCGCCAGCAATCCCCGGGACAGGGGCTACGAGCAGTACTTC.

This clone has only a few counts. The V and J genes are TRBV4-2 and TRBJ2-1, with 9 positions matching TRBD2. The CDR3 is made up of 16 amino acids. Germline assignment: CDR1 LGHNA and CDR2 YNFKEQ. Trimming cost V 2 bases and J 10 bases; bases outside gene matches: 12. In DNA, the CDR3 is TGTGCCAGCAGCCAAAGGGGGGTAGCGGGAGCAAGGGAGCAGTTCTTC. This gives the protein CASSQRGVAGAREQFF.

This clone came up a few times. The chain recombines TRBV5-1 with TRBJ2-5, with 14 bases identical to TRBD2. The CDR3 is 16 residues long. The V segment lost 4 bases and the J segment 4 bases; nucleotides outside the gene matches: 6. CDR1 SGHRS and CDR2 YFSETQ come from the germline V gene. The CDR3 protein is CASSGGLAGVRETQYF. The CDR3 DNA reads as TGCGCCAGCAGCGGGGGACTAGCGGGAGTGAGAGAGACCCAGTACTTC.

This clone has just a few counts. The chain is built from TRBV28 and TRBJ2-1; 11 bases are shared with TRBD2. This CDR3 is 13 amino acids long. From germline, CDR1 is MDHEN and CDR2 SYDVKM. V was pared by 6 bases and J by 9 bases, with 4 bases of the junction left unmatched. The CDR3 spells CASRGGTSGEQFF. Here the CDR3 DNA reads TGTGCCAGCAGGGGTGGGACTAGCGGTGAGCAGTTCTTC.

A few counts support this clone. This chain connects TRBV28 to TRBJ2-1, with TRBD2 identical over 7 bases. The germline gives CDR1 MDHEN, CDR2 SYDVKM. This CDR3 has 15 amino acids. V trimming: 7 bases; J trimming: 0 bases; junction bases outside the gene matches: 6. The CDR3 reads CASNNRDYSYNEQFF. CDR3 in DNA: TGTGCCAGCAACAACCGGGACTACTCCTACAATGAGCAGTTCTTC. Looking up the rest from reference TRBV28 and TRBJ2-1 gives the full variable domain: DVKVTQSSRYLVKRTGEKVFLECVQDMDHENMFWYRQDPGLGLRLIYFSYDVKMKEKGDIPEGYSVSREKKERFSLILESASTNQTSMYLCASNNRDYSYNEQFFGPGTRLTVL.

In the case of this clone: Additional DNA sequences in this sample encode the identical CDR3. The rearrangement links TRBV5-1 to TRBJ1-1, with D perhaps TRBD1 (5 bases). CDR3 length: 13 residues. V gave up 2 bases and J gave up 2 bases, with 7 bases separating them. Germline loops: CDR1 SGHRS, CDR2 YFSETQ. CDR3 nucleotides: TGCGCCAGCAGCTTTGACAGCAACACTGAAGCTTTCTTT. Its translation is CASSFDSNTEAFF. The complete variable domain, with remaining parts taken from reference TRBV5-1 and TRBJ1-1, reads KAGVTQTPRYLIKTRGQQVTLSCSPISGHRSVSWYQQTPGQGLQFLFEYFSETQRNKGNFPGRFSGRQFSNSRSEMNVSTLELGDSALYLCASSFDSNTEAFFGQGTRLTVV.

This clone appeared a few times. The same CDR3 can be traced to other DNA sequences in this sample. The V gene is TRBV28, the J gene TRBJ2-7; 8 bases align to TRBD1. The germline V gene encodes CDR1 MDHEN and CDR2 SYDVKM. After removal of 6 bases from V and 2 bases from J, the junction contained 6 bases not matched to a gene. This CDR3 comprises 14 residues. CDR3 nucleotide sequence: TGTGCCAGCAGCCCTGGACAGGGCCCCTACGAGCAGTACTTC. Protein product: CASSPGQGPYEQYF.

The CDR3 region is CASSFRQGVETQYF. The CDR3 DNA is TGTGCCAGCAGCTTTAGACAGGGCGTTGAGACCCAGTACTTC. The chain recombines TRBV5-4 with TRBJ2-5, with 7 nucleotides matching TRBD1. This CDR3 contains 14 residues. CDR1 and CDR2 from the germline V gene are SGHNT and YYREEE (reference sequence). After removal of 2 bases from V and 5 bases from J, the junction contained 6 bases not matched to a gene.

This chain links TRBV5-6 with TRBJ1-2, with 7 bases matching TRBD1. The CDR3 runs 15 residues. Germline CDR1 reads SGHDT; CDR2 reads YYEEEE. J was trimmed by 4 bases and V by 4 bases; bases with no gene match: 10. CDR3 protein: CASSLHSRQGYGYTF. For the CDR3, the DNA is TGTGCCAGCAGCCTACATTCCCGACAGGGCTATGGCTACACCTTC. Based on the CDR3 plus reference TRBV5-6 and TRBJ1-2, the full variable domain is DAGVTQSPTHLIKTRGQQVTLRCSPKSGHDTVSWYQQALGQGPQFIFQYYEEEERQRGNFPDRFSGHQFPNYSSELNVNALLLGDSALYLCASSLHSRQGYGYTFGSGTRLTVV.